This entry lists 14 T cell receptor beta chains sequenced from one sample in a study of T cell changes during pregnancy in multiple sclerosis. TCRdb's copy holds only in-frame clones and misses some; the assay was immunoSEQ multiplex PCR. This table holds 25,000 to 35,000 clones, around 90% found once. The material sequenced was CD4+ T cells from peripheral blood mononuclear cells, taken in the second trimester of pregnancy. The source is a female donor in good health, enrolled as a control in a pregnancy study.

A word on this clone: The same CDR3 also results from other DNA sequences found in this sample. Written as DNA, the CDR3 is TGTGCCAGTAGTATTGACAGATATGGCTACACCTTC. It specifies CASSIDRYGYTF. The V gene is TRBV19, the J gene TRBJ1-2, with D tentatively TRBD1 (5 bases). V lost 3 bases, J lost 5 bases, and 7 bases lay in between. The CDR3 is made up of 12 amino acids. Germline V CDR1 and CDR2: LNHDA, SQIVND (reference sequence).

This rearrangement joins TRBV5-1 to TRBJ1-2; 8 positions match TRBD1. V shed 4 bases, J shed 5 bases, and the junction held 4 bases outside the gene matches. CDR3 length: 13 residues. Per germline, CDR1 SGHRS and CDR2 YFSETQ. The CDR3 protein is CASSPGQGYGYTF. CDR3 nucleotides: TGCGCCAGCAGCCCCGGACAGGGATATGGCTACACCTTC.

This chain connects TRBV29-1 to TRBJ1-3, with a possible D match to TRBD1 (6 bases). V was trimmed by 4 bases and J by 0 bases, leaving 13 bases between them. Germline assignment: CDR1 SQVTM and CDR2 ANQGSEA. CDR3 length equals 15 residues. The CDR3 DNA reads as TGCAGCGTTGTCCCCGACAGGAGCTCTGGAAACACCATATATTTT. Its translation is CSVVPDRSSGNTIYF.

This chain links TRBV5-1 with TRBJ1-2; D is undetermined. The CDR3 has 13 amino acids. V shed 2 bases and J shed 0 bases, with 5 bases lying between them. Germline V lookup: CDR1 SGHRS, CDR2 YFSETQ. CDR3 region: CASSFNANYGYTF. For the CDR3, the DNA is TGCGCCAGCAGCTTTAATGCTAACTATGGCTACACCTTC.

The chain carries TRBV6-5 and TRBJ2-7, with D possibly matching TRBD1 (6 bases). The V and J ends lost 7 bases and 6 bases respectively, with 16 bases between them. The CDR3 covers 13 residues. Germline V gene sequence: CDR1 MNHEY, CDR2 SVGAGI. The CDR3 loop is CASTRGVSGEQYF. The CDR3, as DNA: TGTGCCAGCACCAGGGGAGTGTCGGGCGAGCAGTACTTC.

This clone was counted only a few times. J is TRBJ1-1 and V is TRBV7-8; 7 bases fit TRBD1. Per the germline V gene, CDR1 is SGHVS and CDR2 is FQNEAQ. V was pared by 2 bases and J by 1 base, with 1 base of the junction left unmatched. CDR3 length: 14 amino acids. Written as DNA, the CDR3 is TGTGCCAGCAGCTTAAGGGACAGGAACACTGAAGCTTTCTTT. Amino acids: CASSLRDRNTEAFF.

The chain employs TRBV15 and TRBJ2-4; 11 nucleotides agree with TRBD2. V was pared by 0 bases and J by 8 bases, with 9 bases of the junction left unmatched. Germline values: CDR1 LNHNV, CDR2 YYDKDF (reference sequence). This CDR3 comprises 17 residues. The CDR3 region has the DNA TGTGCCACCAGCAGAGAGAATAGCGGGAGGGGTGGGGACATTCAGTACTTC. Translated, it gives CATSRENSGRGGDIQYF. Variable domain in full (rest from reference TRBV15 and TRBJ2-4): DAMVIQNPRYQVTQFGKPVTLSCSQTLNHNVMYWYQQKSSQAPKLLFHYYDKDFNNEADTPDNFQSRRPNTSFCFLDIRSPGLGDTAMYLCATSRENSGRGGDIQYFGAGTRLSVL.

The gene calls are TRBV4-1 and TRBJ2-7; D is possibly TRBD2 (6 bases). Germline values: CDR1 MGHRA, CDR2 YSYEKL. Trimming took 1 base from V and 3 from J, leaving 7 bases between them. This CDR3 comprises 13 residues. This CDR3 reads CASSQVGGYEQYF. The CDR3 region has the DNA TGCGCCAGCAGCCAAGTGGGAGGCTACGAGCAGTACTTC.

This chain connects TRBV6-5 to TRBJ2-1, with D perhaps TRBD1 (5 bases). CDR3 length equals 12 residues. Trimming pared 5 bases from V and 6 bases from J, leaving 8 bases between. Per germline, CDR1 MNHEY and CDR2 SVGAGI. CDR3 sequence reads: CASSPQGNEQFF. CDR3 coding DNA: TGTGCCAGCAGTCCTCAGGGCAATGAGCAGTTCTTC.

Notes on this clone: This specimen includes other DNA sequences encoding the same CDR3. J is TRBJ2-1 and V is TRBV20-1; D not resolved. Trimming took off 6 bases at V and 3 bases at J, with 6 bases between the two ends. In germline, CDR1 is DFQATT, CDR2 SNEGSKA (reference sequence). The CDR3 runs 11 residues. The CDR3: CSAPLYNEQFF. The CDR3 bases are TGCAGTGCCCCCCTCTACAATGAGCAGTTCTTC.

The chain combines TRBV9 with TRBJ2-3, with 16 bases matching TRBD2. Trimming cost V 3 bases and J 4 bases; bases outside gene matches: 11. The CDR3 runs 19 residues. Looked up from germline, CDR1 is SGDLS and CDR2 is YYNGEE. The CDR3 DNA reads TGTGCCAGCAGCGGATCCGGGACTAGCGGGAGGGCCCGTGCAGATACGCAGTATTTT. Translated, it gives CASSGSGTSGRARADTQYF.

This sequence joins TRBV18 and TRBJ1-4, with 9 bases aligning to TRBD1. The V gene end was trimmed by 3 bases and the J gene end by 8 bases; junction bases not matched to a gene: 13. Germline values: CDR1 KGHSH, CDR2 LQKENI. This CDR3 region has 17 residues. The CDR3 loop reads CASSPRDRVEGDEKLFF. In nucleotides, the CDR3 is TGTGCCAGCTCACCCCGGGACAGGGTCGAGGGGGACGAAAAACTGTTTTTT.

The chain combines TRBV12-5 with TRBJ2-5, with unresolved D. CDR3 length: 13 amino acids. Germline V gives CDR1 LGHNT, CDR2 FRNRAP. V lost 2 bases and J lost 5, with 9 bases in between. The CDR3 loop reads CASGLLPRETQYF. The CDR3 nucleotides are TGTGCTAGTGGTTTGCTCCCGAGGGAGACCCAGTACTTC.

As regards this clone: The junction does not match germline at one end; this may be a read error. V is TRBV7-7 and J is TRBJ2-1, with D possibly TRBD2 on 5 matching bases. In germline, CDR1 is SSHAT, CDR2 FNYEAQ (reference sequence). The CDR3 length is 14 residues. CDR3 loop: CASSAGTGNNEQFF. The DNA of the CDR3 is TGTGCTAGCAGCGCAGGAACGGGGAACAATGAGCAGTTCTTC.